The present entry profiles one TCR beta chain with its context. In this sample, this clone turned up a few times. It has no known antigen specificity. No much larger clone is present one base from it, and per-base qualities are unavailable. Library prep was done by the immunoSEQ multiplex PCR assay. A mixture of 60 forward primers for TCR Vbeta segments and 13 reverse primers for TCR Jbeta segments was used in the multiplex PCR. A multiplex PCR assay on genomic DNA amplified the CDR3 region of rearranged TCR beta genes. On the Illumina HiSeq System, the amplified TCR beta libraries were sequenced as 87-base-pair reads. In the source study's methods: A later analysis counted 65 million to 90 million unique TCR beta chains across the 600 to 850 repertoires, and some 11 million of these chains were shared by at least two donors. Raw reads were error-corrected and collapsed into unique sequences by a nearest-neighbor algorithm in which closely related sequences were merged to remove PCR and sequencing errors. V, D and J gene segments were assigned by aligning CDR3 sequences to IMGT reference sequences. For a sequence to be retained, a match of at least six nucleotides was required to both a V gene segment and a J gene segment. A rearrangement counted as productive if the CDR3 had no stop codons and remained in frame with V and J, and every other rearrangement counted as non-productive. Following IMGT convention, CDR3 was defined as the stretch from the second conserved V-encoded cysteine up to the conserved J-encoded phenylalanine. The earlier analysis of about 610 of the donors excluded sequences that lacked an unambiguous match to a single V gene segment. In an earlier analysis of approximately 590 of the donors, V segments were called functional above 56.7% productive rearrangements and were called segregating when the between-donor standard deviation exceeded 5%. A statistical classification framework was built to diagnose cytomegalovirus status from the catalog of TCR beta chain sequences. In a later analysis, V and J genes were assigned by comparing TCR nucleotide sequences against IMGT/GENE-DB human TR gene sequences. A later analysis assigned CDR3 sequences and most-parsimonious VDJ recombination scenarios with the TCRdist pipeline. A later analysis defined each TCR beta chain by its CDR3 amino acid sequence plus V-gene family, and excluded reads lacking a unique V-gene family. As a way to deal with suspected cross-contamination and a sequencing artifact, a later analysis dropped under 600 nucleotide sequences that were highly shared and had low generation probability. In a later analysis, a clonal expansion index for each public chain was calculated from normalized within-repertoire ranks of inferred template counts. In a later analysis, generation probabilities were computed with a VDJ recombination model fitted to out-of-frame rearrangements, and the resulting probabilities were checked against IGoR. A later analysis scored TCR-TCR, TCR-HLA and TCR-CMV co-occurrence with hypergeometric tests, applying a repertoire-size bias correction to TCR pairs. A later analysis estimated false discovery rates by permuting HLA or CMV assignments 20 times. In a later analysis, co-occurring TCRs were grouped with DBSCAN, and TCRdist sequence similarity was added when clustering was performed within HLA-allele-positive subsets. Repertoires with fewer than 30,000 or more than 120,000 public chains were left out of co-occurrence clustering, as were four to six repertoires with anomalous nucleotide sharing. In its TCRdb copy, this immuneACCESS table keeps in-frame sequences only and misses some clones. Where compared with another copy, unresolved V genes explain less than half of these, and the others have no known cause. For V, J and clone size, that table is used; D and trimming come from the DNA. The sample table holds some 150,000 clones, of which roughly 84% were seen once. The top ten clones comprise less than 2% of the sample.

The data belong to a study of cytomegalovirus exposure and HLA in healthy donors (dated by TCRdb to the late 2010s). For the study in its entirety: According to an earlier analysis of several hundred of the donors, about 179 million T cells yielded 90 million to 130 million unique TCR beta sequences and about 300 Gb of sequence data. An early release covering over 500 HLA-typed donors comprised approximately 300 gigabases of sequencing data and roughly 85 million unique TCR sequences. The genetic ancestry cluster associated with self-reported Caucasian donors included approximately 85% of the roughly 390 genotyped donors. The study was designed to test whether signatures of past pathogen exposure could be identified by cataloging public T cell receptors. The study used immunosequencing to profile the T cell repertoires of 670 or so subjects and linked those repertoires to cytomegalovirus serostatus. Besides the first cohort of under 700 subjects, a separate validation cohort made up of 120 different subjects was used. To predict cytomegalovirus infection status, the study combined high-throughput TCR immunosequencing, statistical association of individual TCRs with disease status, and machine learning. A later analysis re-examined previously published TCR beta repertoires from more than 600 donors and added high-resolution HLA genotyping to investigate patterns of TCR occurrence. Rather than drawing on any new phenotypic data, the later analysis identified candidate immune exposures from TCR beta sequences and the way those sequences occurred across donors. To decide whether each TCR beta V gene segment behaved as functional or pseudogenic, an earlier analysis of fewer than 750 of the donors relied on high-throughput TCR beta sequencing. Donor age, sex, ethnicity and CMV serostatus were compiled alongside the repertoire data. A later genetic analysis used genome-wide SNP genotypes for about 65% of the roughly 700 donors, treating that subset as a discovery cohort. Every discovery cohort repertoire had been produced on one sequencing platform. HLA typing covered class I and class II loci at four-digit resolution. Typing coverage differed by locus: A, B, C, DRB1 and DQB1 were typed in roughly 620-630 donors, DQA1 in 522, DPA1 in 600 to 610, and DPB1 in 400 to 480. Four or five DR-DQ haplotypes were handled as single units for association and clustering, since linkage in the cohort was strong. On average, roughly 250,000 unique TCR beta nucleotide sequences were sequenced per donor among 350 to 400 genotyped donors of the cohort, with roughly 19% of those sequences being non-productive. The investigation overall reported the following: A cluster of highly shared sequence variants was judged likely to be a technical artifact of the sequencing pipeline. Approximately 16 rarely observed V segments, including chromosome 9 orphons, were excluded from the earlier analysis of about 500 of the donors because counts were too low. A later analysis found that most CMV-associated TCR beta chains appeared HLA-restricted, with HLA associations seemingly driven largely by CMV exposure. A later analysis reported that several top co-occurrence clusters appeared linked to parvovirus B19, influenza, CMV and Epstein-Barr virus. The authors suggested that the approach could potentially be extended to other disease states and immunological phenotypes. Compared with the roughly 600-donor mean, donors in an Asian-associated ancestry cluster had fewer N-insertions in productive TCRs, according to a later genetic analysis. In a later analysis, some 17,000 TCR beta sequences were associated with specific HLA alleles at a false discovery rate of 0.05. Because the 87-base-pair reads could not distinguish some IMGT-functional V segments, including TRBV6-2 and TRBV6-3, those segments were excluded. Across donors, most TCR sequences were observed very rarely, whereas some public TCRs were present in many individuals. The study listed 164 TCR beta chains as associated with cytomegalovirus. CMV serostatus was the only immune exposure information available for the cohort. According to a later analysis, TCR association rates differed among HLA loci, with DRB1 alleles showing the most associated TCRs and HLA-C alleles showing the fewest. In vitro tests confirmed that a few of the cytomegalovirus-associated TCR beta chains recognize cytomegalovirus antigens. Assigning TCR associations to individual alleles was difficult when HLA alleles, especially DR and DQ, strongly co-occurred. Roughly uniform sequencing depth across donors was assumed in presence/absence analyses, although this assumption may not hold. A later analysis found that HLA-associated TCR beta chains were more clonally expanded and had lower generation probabilities than equally common non-associated chains. Because HLA typing was missing for some donors at each locus, association tests included only the typed subset. Linkage disequilibrium might explain the correlated functional status among segregating V segments, but an unknown experimental factor could not be ruled out. In this cohort, only TCR beta chains were sequenced, and detectable features were limited by the absence of alpha or paired-chain data. A further reported finding was that TCR beta sequences accurately predicted the HLA-A and HLA-B alleles for most subjects in the first cohort. V-gene and J-gene trimming of TCR beta chains was associated with a missense DCLRE1C variant in a later genetic analysis, and the association was replicated in an independent cohort. Cytomegalovirus status was reported to be diagnosed by the classifier with high specificity and sensitivity in both the original and validation cohorts. Broadly in line with IMGT annotations, most TCR beta V segments showed up in productive rearrangements about 90% or about 30% of the time in an earlier analysis of some 590 of the donors.

CDR1 and CDR2 (ENHRY, SYGVKD) derive from the germline V gene. From cysteine to phenylalanine, the CDR3 is 17 amino acids long. This entry keeps only the CDR3 DNA: 51 bases, framed from base 1. V is cut back by 6 bases and J by 8 bases, with 16 bases in the junction unmatched. In total, 630 or so healthy bone marrow donors made up the cohort. Cohort members were all nominally healthy when sampled, although unrecorded immune exposures were likely present. The donor was CMV seronegative and was included in the group of about 350 seronegative cohort members. Every donor gave a peripheral blood sample, and the peripheral blood mononuclear cells from that sample were used for TCR beta sequencing. Genomic DNA extraction from the blood cell samples was performed with the Qiagen DNeasy Blood Extraction Kit.

The chain links TRBV10-3 with TRBJ2-1, with 10 bases matching TRBD1. The sequence was collected from a male donor in good health and CMV-seronegative. The sequenced material came from PBMCs. The nucleotide sequence is TGTGCCATCAGAGGGCAGGCGGGACAGGGGTTCAGCGATGAGCAGTTCTTC. This codes for CAIRGQAGQGFSDEQFF.